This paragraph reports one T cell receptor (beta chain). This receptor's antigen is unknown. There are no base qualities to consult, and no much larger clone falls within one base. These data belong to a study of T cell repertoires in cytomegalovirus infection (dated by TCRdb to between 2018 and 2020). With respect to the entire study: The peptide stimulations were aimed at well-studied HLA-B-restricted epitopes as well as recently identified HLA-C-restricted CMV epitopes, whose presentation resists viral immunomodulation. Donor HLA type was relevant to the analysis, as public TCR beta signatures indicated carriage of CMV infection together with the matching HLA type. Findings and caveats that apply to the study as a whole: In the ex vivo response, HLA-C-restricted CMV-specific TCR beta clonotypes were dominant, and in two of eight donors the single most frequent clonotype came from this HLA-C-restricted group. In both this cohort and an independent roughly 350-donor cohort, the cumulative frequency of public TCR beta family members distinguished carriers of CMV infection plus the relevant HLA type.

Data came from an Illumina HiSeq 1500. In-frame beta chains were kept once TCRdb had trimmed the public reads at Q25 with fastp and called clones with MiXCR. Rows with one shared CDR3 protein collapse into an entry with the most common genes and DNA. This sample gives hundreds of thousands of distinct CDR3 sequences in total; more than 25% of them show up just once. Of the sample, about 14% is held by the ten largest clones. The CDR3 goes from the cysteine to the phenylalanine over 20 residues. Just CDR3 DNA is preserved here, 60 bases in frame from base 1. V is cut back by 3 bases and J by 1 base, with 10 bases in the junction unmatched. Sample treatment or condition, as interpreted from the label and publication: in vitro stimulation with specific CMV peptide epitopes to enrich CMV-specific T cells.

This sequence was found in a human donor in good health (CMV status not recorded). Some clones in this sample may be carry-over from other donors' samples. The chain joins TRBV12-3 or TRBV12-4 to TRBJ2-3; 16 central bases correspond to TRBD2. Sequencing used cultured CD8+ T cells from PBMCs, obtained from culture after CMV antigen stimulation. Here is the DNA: TGTGCCAGCAGTTTTTCCACCGGGACTAGCGGGGGGGAAGGCACAGATACGCAGTATTTT. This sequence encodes CASSFSTGTSGGEGTDTQYF.